This section outlines one T cell receptor beta chain sequence together with its context. V was cut by 1 base and J by 1 base, with 11 bases left in between. The CDR3 extends over 15 amino acids. CDR1 is SEHNR, CDR2 FQNEAQ, per germline (reference sequence). Authors' data handling: Researchers report that nucleated cell counts were estimated from reference gene primer amplification. Using immunoSEQ multiplex PCR, the repertoire was profiled, and TCRdb retains in-frame clones only, with some absent. That table is the source of V, J and clone size, and D and trimming were worked out from the DNA. This sample yields under 200,000 clones, of which 80% to 85% are seen a single time; about a tenth belongs to the top ten. This record comes from a study of blood T cell repertoires in COVID-19.

This TCR came from a woman older than 75 with active or convalescent COVID-19. The rearrangement joins TRBV7-9 to TRBJ2-7, with D unclear. The sample was peripheral blood. CDR3 coding DNA: TGTGCCAGCAGCTTAGTGGCCGGGTCATCCTACGAGCAGTACTTC. Residues: CASSLVAGSSYEQYF.